This TCR beta chain was observed in a study of cytomegalovirus exposure and HLA in healthy donors. Using immunoSEQ multiplex PCR, the repertoire was profiled, and TCRdb retains in-frame clones only, with some absent. The data hold 220,000 or so clones, with roughly 87% observed a single time. The CDR3 runs 14 residues. Germline trimming cut 6 bases from V and 1 base from J; bases unmatched to any gene: 5. CDR1 and CDR2 from the germline V gene are MNHNY and SVGAGI (reference sequence). This clonotype was sampled from a woman younger than 35 in good health and CMV-seropositive. The chain joins TRBV6-6 to TRBJ1-1; 7 bases fit TRBD1. The specimen was PBMCs. The CDR3 sequence is CASSPGQENTEAFF. CDR3 coding DNA: TGTGCCAGCAGCCCCGGACAGGAGAACACTGAAGCTTTCTTT.